The next 14 T cell receptor beta chains were all read from a single sample in a study of T cell responses to AZD1222 COVID-19 vaccine. The assay was immunoSEQ multiplex PCR, and TCRdb's table has in-frame clones only and misses some. The table includes about 86,000 clones, roughly 90% detected once. The sample consisted of peripheral blood, taken 28 days after the second AZD1222 dose. Receptors were obtained from an adult who received the AZD1222 COVID-19 vaccine.

The rearrangement uses TRBV28 and TRBJ1-1, with 7 nucleotides matching TRBD1. J gave up 6 bases and V 7 bases, and 2 bases lay outside the gene matches. Germline V gene data show CDR1 as MDHEN and CDR2 as SYDVKM. This CDR3 spans 11 amino acids. The CDR3 DNA follows: TGTGCCAGCAAAGGGGGCGCTGAAGCTTTCTTT. Protein product: CASKGGAEAFF.

The J gene is TRBJ1-1, the V gene TRBV28; D ambiguous. Germline lookup yields CDR1 MDHEN and CDR2 SYDVKM. The germline V and J ends were trimmed by 2 bases and 8 bases, with 21 bases remaining between them. The CDR3 is 16 residues long. The CDR3 protein is CASSLENKRWVIEAFF. CDR3 DNA sequence: TGTGCCAGCAGTTTAGAAAACAAAAGGTGGGTTATCGAAGCTTTCTTT.

This clone was seen a single time. The V gene is TRBV20-1, the J gene TRBJ1-5; D might be TRBD1 (6 bases). Germline loops: CDR1 DFQATT, CDR2 SNEGSKA (reference sequence). V shed 5 bases and J shed 6 bases, with 26 bases lying between them. The CDR3 runs 17 residues. The CDR3 reads CSARDFRDNPESQPQHF. In DNA form, the CDR3 reads TGCAGTGCTCGTGACTTCCGGGACAACCCTGAAAGTCAGCCCCAGCATTTT.

A single count supports this clone. The J gene is TRBJ2-7, the V gene TRBV6-2 or TRBV6-3; the D gene could be TRBD1 or TRBD2 (5 bases each). The CDR3 is 14 residues long. Germline CDR1 reads MNHEY; CDR2 reads SVGEGT. The ends were cut back, 2 bases at V and 0 bases at J, with 8 bases in the middle. Here the CDR3 reads CASSYRDDSYEQYF. For the CDR3, the DNA is TGTGCCAGCAGTTACAGGGACGACTCCTACGAGCAGTACTTC.

This rearrangement joins TRBV19 to TRBJ2-2; the match to TRBD1 covers 8 bases. Germline loops: CDR1 LNHDA, CDR2 SQIVND (reference sequence). This CDR3 has 16 residues. V shed 4 bases, J shed 6 bases, and the junction held 10 bases outside the gene matches. The CDR3 reads CASSTRQGRGSGELFF. In nucleotides, the CDR3 is TGTGCCAGTAGTACCCGACAGGGGAGAGGCTCCGGGGAGCTGTTTTTT.

This clone has a handful of counts. The gene calls are TRBV9 and TRBJ2-2; 10 bases fit TRBD1. The CDR3 has 16 amino acids. The germline V gene has CDR1 SGDLS and CDR2 YYNGEE. Trimming at V came to 5 bases and at J to 5 bases, leaving 9 bases not matched to a gene. CDR3 nucleotide sequence: TGTGCCAGCAGACCTCCGGGACAGGGGCGGACCGGGGAGCTGTTTTTT. Amino acid sequence: CASRPPGQGRTGELFF.

This clone was found once. J is TRBJ2-1 and V is TRBV5-1; no firm D call. The germline V gene encodes CDR1 SGHRS and CDR2 YFSETQ. Trimming removed 0 bases from V and 7 bases from J, with 11 bases in between. The CDR3 is made up of 14 amino acids. The CDR3 here is CASSLGSGKNEQFF. The CDR3 bases are TGCGCCAGCAGCTTGGGGTCTGGCAAGAATGAGCAGTTCTTC.

This sequence joins TRBV5-5 and TRBJ2-7; possible D gene TRBD1, 5 bases. V lost 0 bases to trimming and J lost 7 bases, with 17 bases between them. Germline V gene sequence: CDR1 SGHKS, CDR2 YYEKEE (reference sequence). This CDR3 is 15 amino acids long. CDR3 residues: CASSLVAGSKGEQYF. DNA for the CDR3: TGTGCCAGCAGCTTGGTGGCAGGGTCTAAGGGTGAGCAGTACTTC. Looking up the rest from reference TRBV5-5 and TRBJ2-7 gives the full variable domain: DAGVTQSPTHLIKTRGQQVTLRCSPISGHKSVSWYQQVLGQGPQFIFQYYEKEERGRGNFPDRFSARQFPNYSSELNVNALLLGDSALYLCASSLVAGSKGEQYFGPGTRLTVT.

This clone was seen a few times. The V and J genes are TRBV6-5 and TRBJ2-1, with TRBD2 matching 8 bases. Germline-derived CDR1 and CDR2 are MNHEY and SVGAGI. The CDR3 is made up of 15 amino acids. The V segment lost 6 bases and the J segment 4 bases; nucleotides outside the gene matches: 8. The CDR3 region has the DNA TGTGCCAGCAGCCAAAGCGGGGGAGATTACAATGAGCAGTTCTTC. This encodes CASSQSGGDYNEQFF.

V and J are TRBV4-3 and TRBJ1-4, with 9 bases that match TRBD1. The CDR3 spans 15 residues. Germline-derived CDR1 and CDR2 are LGHNA and YSLEER. V gave up 3 bases and J gave up 11 bases; unmatched junction bases: 10. CDR3 region: CASSQETGGLMKLFF. For the CDR3, the DNA is TGCGCCAGCAGCCAGGAGACAGGGGGTCTTATGAAACTGTTTTTT.

This chain uses TRBV6-1 with TRBJ1-2; D uncertain. CDR1 and CDR2 from the germline V gene are MNHNS and SASEGT. This CDR3 has 15 amino acids. V dropped 1 base and J dropped 4 bases, with 13 bases sitting between them. CDR3 sequence: CASSEGAGKIYGYTF. The CDR3 bases are TGTGCCAGCAGTGAAGGGGCAGGAAAGATCTATGGCTACACCTTC.

The chain combines TRBV7-6 with TRBJ1-5; D gene ambiguous. V lost 5 bases and J lost 5, with 19 bases in between. The CDR3 is 16 residues long. Germline loops: CDR1 SGHVS, CDR2 FNYEAQ. The DNA of the CDR3 is TGTGCCAGCAGCCCCGGTTCGAGCACAATGGATCAGCCCCAGCATTTT. It codes for CASSPGSSTMDQPQHF.

This rearrangement joins TRBV20-1 to TRBJ1-5; D possibly corresponds to TRBD1 (5 bases). V dropped 3 bases and J dropped 4 bases, with 10 bases sitting between them. This CDR3 comprises 13 residues. Germline V gives CDR1 DFQATT, CDR2 SNEGSKA (reference sequence). The CDR3: CSASNRPNQPQHF. In DNA, the CDR3 is TGCAGTGCTAGTAACAGGCCTAATCAGCCCCAGCATTTT.

V gene TRBV7-8 combines with J gene TRBJ1-2; D possibly corresponds to TRBD1 (5 bases). Between the trimmed V and J ends, which lost 3 bases and 0 bases, there was a span of 11 bases. Per the germline V gene, CDR1 is SGHVS and CDR2 is FQNEAQ. This CDR3 region has 15 residues. The CDR3 sequence: CASSFLRDTNYGYTF. The CDR3 DNA reads TGTGCCAGCAGCTTTCTCAGGGATACTAACTATGGCTACACCTTC.